This TCR beta chain appears in the sequencing data of a study of blood T cell repertoires in COVID-19. Study-wide context: Acute and convalescent COVID-19 samples came from the United States, Italy and Spain.

The sample holds one count of this clone. All enrollees were roughly 18 to 89 years old and from roughly 22 US areas. Original processing methods: Amplification of reference gene primers provided the estimated nucleated cell counts. Sequenced by immunoSEQ multiplex PCR; TCRdb stores in-frame clones only, minus some. Clone size and V and J calls were adopted from that table, with D and trimming inferred from the DNA. The data show a few hundred thousand clones, 88% seen once. V was clipped by 7 bases and J by 4 bases, with 10 bases between them. The germline gives CDR1 LNHNV, CDR2 YYDKDF (reference sequence). There are 12 residues in the CDR3.

The sequencing input was PBMCs or T cells enriched from blood (not recorded which). The clonotype was recovered from a woman aged 55-69 years who had recovered from COVID-19. This sequence joins TRBV15 and TRBJ1-2; the D is unclear. CDR3 sequence: CATTKDFYGYTF. DNA of the CDR3: TGTGCCACCACAAAGGACTTCTATGGCTACACCTTC.